This is a list of T cell receptor beta chains from one sample in a study of cytomegalovirus exposure and HLA in healthy donors. The table came from immunoSEQ multiplex PCR; TCRdb's copy has only in-frame clones and leaves some out. The table records more than 80,000 clones, nearly 80% of them present only once. The specimen sequenced was PBMCs. These receptors all stem from a woman in her thirties or forties in good health and CMV-seropositive. Both conserved end residues are trimmed from each CDR3. Each record gives: CDR3 length, V gene, J gene, clone size, CDR3 protein. Part of the rows lack a size; the others show once, few, many or a class for expanded clones.

cdr3_length: 14; v_call: TRBV2; j_call: TRBJ2-2; clone_size: -; cdr3_aa: ASSPSRGSDTGELF
cdr3_length: 11; v_call: TRBV5-6; j_call: TRBJ1-1; clone_size: few; cdr3_aa: ASSFYGTDEAF
cdr3_length: 13; v_call: TRBV7-3; j_call: TRBJ2-1; clone_size: -; cdr3_aa: ASSPQGLADNEQF
cdr3_length: 10; v_call: TRBV19; j_call: TRBJ2-1; clone_size: -; cdr3_aa: ASRIDQGEQF
cdr3_length: 13; v_call: TRBV11-2; j_call: TRBJ2-7; clone_size: -; cdr3_aa: ASSSVTGTVFVQY
cdr3_length: 13; v_call: TRBV19; j_call: TRBJ2-2; clone_size: -; cdr3_aa: ASSTFPGATGELF
cdr3_length: 10; v_call: TRBV2; j_call: TRBJ1-1; clone_size: -; cdr3_aa: ASTEDYTEAF
cdr3_length: 13; v_call: TRBV11-2; j_call: TRBJ2-2; clone_size: -; cdr3_aa: ASSLGGWEAGELF
cdr3_length: 12; v_call: TRBV6-5; j_call: TRBJ2-5; clone_size: few; cdr3_aa: ASSYSGSQETQY
cdr3_length: 13; v_call: TRBV18; j_call: TRBJ1-2; clone_size: -; cdr3_aa: ASSIQLTGNYGYT
cdr3_length: 11; v_call: TRBV15; j_call: TRBJ1-4; clone_size: -; cdr3_aa: ATSRTGLEKLF
cdr3_length: 15; v_call: TRBV10-3; j_call: TRBJ2-7; clone_size: -; cdr3_aa: AIRRKEGSRGAYEQY
cdr3_length: 10; v_call: TRBV5-1; j_call: TRBJ2-7; clone_size: -; cdr3_aa: ASYDSPYEQY
cdr3_length: 11; v_call: TRBV7-3; j_call: TRBJ2-2; clone_size: -; cdr3_aa: ASSQTQSGELF
cdr3_length: 12; v_call: TRBV28; j_call: TRBJ1-3; clone_size: -; cdr3_aa: ASHGTGAGNTIY
cdr3_length: 13; v_call: TRBV7-2; j_call: TRBJ2-3; clone_size: -; cdr3_aa: ASSFSGMSTDTQY
cdr3_length: 13; v_call: TRBV28; j_call: TRBJ1-1; clone_size: -; cdr3_aa: ASSLNPTVNTEAF
cdr3_length: 14; v_call: TRBV5-1; j_call: TRBJ2-3; clone_size: -; cdr3_aa: ASSTGTSGSTDTQY
cdr3_length: 10; v_call: TRBV6-6; j_call: TRBJ2-7; clone_size: -; cdr3_aa: ASSYSGSEQY
cdr3_length: 17; v_call: TRBV10-1; j_call: TRBJ1-3; clone_size: -; cdr3_aa: ASSEPGRAFGNSGNTIY
cdr3_length: 12; v_call: TRBV6-5; j_call: TRBJ2-7; clone_size: -; cdr3_aa: ASRRGTVSYEQY
cdr3_length: 14; v_call: TRBV9; j_call: TRBJ2-1; clone_size: -; cdr3_aa: ASSVGGTGVYNEQF
cdr3_length: 10; v_call: TRBV7-9; j_call: TRBJ2-3; clone_size: -; cdr3_aa: SSSSYGDREY
cdr3_length: 14; v_call: TRBV15; j_call: TRBJ1-5; clone_size: few; cdr3_aa: ATSSQAGTGNQPQH
cdr3_length: 13; v_call: TRBV6-5; j_call: TRBJ2-1; clone_size: -; cdr3_aa: ASSKTSGRAVEQF
cdr3_length: 12; v_call: TRBV5-1; j_call: TRBJ2-3; clone_size: -; cdr3_aa: ASSLYSFTDTQY